This T cell receptor beta chain emerged from a study of T cell repertoires in cytomegalovirus infection. General study points: Cumulative public TCR beta family frequency identified carriers of CMV plus the relevant HLA. The ex vivo response was dominated by HLA-C-restricted CMV-specific TCR beta clonotypes.

In germline, CDR1 is MNHEY, CDR2 SVGAGI. This CDR3 has 14 residues. V lost 2 bases, J lost 1 base, and 9 bases lay in between. MiXCR, applied by TCRdb to the reads, yields one record per CDR3 protein. The data contain under 300,000 distinct CDR3 sequences, about a sixth of them seen just once; the ten biggest clones take up roughly 50%. This clonotype came up many times. Its matching antigen is unknown. This chain uses TRBV6-5 with TRBJ2-7; possible D gene TRBD1, 5 bases. The sequence was obtained from a human donor in good health (CMV status not recorded). Some clones in this sample may be carry-over from other donors' samples. Input material: CD8+ T cells from PBMCs. CDR3 DNA sequence: TGTGCCAGCAGTTACCTAGGGGATTCCTACGAGCAGTACTTC. It translates to CASSYLGDSYEQYF.